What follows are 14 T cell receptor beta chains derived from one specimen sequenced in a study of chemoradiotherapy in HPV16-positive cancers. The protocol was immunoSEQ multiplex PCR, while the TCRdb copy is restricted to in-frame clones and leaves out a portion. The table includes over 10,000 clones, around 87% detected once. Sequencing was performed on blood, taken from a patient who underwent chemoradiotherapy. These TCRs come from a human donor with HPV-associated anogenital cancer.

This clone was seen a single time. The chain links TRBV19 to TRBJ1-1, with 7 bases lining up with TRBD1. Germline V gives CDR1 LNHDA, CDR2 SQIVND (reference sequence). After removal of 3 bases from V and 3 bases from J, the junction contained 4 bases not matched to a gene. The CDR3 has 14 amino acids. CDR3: CASSIRTGDTEAFF. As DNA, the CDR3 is TGTGCCAGTAGTATCCGGACAGGTGACACTGAAGCTTTCTTT.

This chain's CDR3 is CASSFGQGAVGQPQHF. CDR3 in DNA: TGTGCCAGCAGCTTCGGTCAGGGGGCGGTCGGGCAGCCCCAGCATTTT. V is TRBV5-6 and J is TRBJ1-5, with 8 nucleotides matching TRBD1. Germline V gives CDR1 SGHDT, CDR2 YYEEEE. The CDR3 contains 16 residues. V lost 2 bases and J lost 7; bases outside the gene matches: 11. Full variable domain (missing parts from reference TRBV5-6 and TRBJ1-5): DAGVTQSPTHLIKTRGQQVTLRCSPKSGHDTVSWYQQALGQGPQFIFQYYEEEERQRGNFPDRFSGHQFPNYSSELNVNALLLGDSALYLCASSFGQGAVGQPQHFGDGTRLSIL.

The CDR3 nucleotides read TGCGCCAGCAGCTTGGTTGTCCGATGGACAGGGGAAGAGACCCAGTACTTC. It encodes CASSLVVRWTGEETQYF. The chain employs TRBV5-1 and TRBJ2-5; 9 nucleotides agree with TRBD1. The V segment lost 0 bases and the J segment 3 bases; nucleotides outside the gene matches: 9. Germline CDR1 reads SGHRS; CDR2 reads YFSETQ. The CDR3 has 17 residues.

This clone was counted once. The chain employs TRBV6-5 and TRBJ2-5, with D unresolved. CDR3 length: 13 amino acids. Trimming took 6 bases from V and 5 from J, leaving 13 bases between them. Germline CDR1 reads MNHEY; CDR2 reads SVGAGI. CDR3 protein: CASRGYGEETQYF. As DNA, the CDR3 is TGTGCCAGCAGGGGTTATGGAGAGGAGACCCAGTACTTC.

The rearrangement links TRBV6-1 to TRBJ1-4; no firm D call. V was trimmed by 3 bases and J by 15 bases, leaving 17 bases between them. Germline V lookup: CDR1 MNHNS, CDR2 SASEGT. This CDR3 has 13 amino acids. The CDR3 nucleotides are TGTGCCAGCAGTGAGTTGGAAGGGAGAGCAATGTTTTTT. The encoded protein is CASSELEGRAMFF.

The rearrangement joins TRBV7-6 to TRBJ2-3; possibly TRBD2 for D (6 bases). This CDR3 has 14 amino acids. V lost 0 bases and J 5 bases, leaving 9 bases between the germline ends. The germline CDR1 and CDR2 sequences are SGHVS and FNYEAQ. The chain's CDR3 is CASSLAGRKDTQYF. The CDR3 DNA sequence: TGTGCCAGCAGCTTAGCGGGGAGGAAAGATACGCAGTATTTT.

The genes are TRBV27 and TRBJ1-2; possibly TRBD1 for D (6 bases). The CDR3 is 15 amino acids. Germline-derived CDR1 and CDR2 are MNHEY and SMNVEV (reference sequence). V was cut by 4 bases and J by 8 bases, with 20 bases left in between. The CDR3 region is CASSSSGRGGEGYTF. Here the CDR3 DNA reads TGTGCCAGCAGTTCCTCCGGCAGGGGTGGGGAAGGCTACACCTTC.

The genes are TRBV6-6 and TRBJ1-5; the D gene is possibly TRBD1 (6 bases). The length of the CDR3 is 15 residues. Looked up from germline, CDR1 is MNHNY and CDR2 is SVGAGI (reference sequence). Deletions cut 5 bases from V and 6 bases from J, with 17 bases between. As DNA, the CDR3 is TGTGCCAGCAGTCCCCCCAGGGGAGAAGGTCAGCCCCAGCATTTT. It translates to CASSPPRGEGQPQHF.

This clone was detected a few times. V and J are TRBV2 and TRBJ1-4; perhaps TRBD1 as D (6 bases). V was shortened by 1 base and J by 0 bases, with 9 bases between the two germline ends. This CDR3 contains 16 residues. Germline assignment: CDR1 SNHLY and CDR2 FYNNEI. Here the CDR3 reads CASSEGGGATNEKLFF. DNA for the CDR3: TGTGCCAGCAGTGAAGGAGGGGGAGCAACTAATGAAAAACTGTTTTTT. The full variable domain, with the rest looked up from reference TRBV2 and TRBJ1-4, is EPEVTQTPSHQVTQMGQEVILRCVPISNHLYFYWYRQILGQKVEFLVSFYNNEISEKSEIFDDQFSVERPDGSNFTLKIRSTKLEDSAMYFCASSEGGGATNEKLFFGSGTQLSVL.

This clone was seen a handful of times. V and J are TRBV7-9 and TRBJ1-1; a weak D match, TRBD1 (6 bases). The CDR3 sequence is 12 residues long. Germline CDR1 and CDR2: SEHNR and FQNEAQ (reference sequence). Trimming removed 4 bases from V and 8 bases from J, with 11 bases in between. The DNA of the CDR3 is TGTGCCAGCAGCTATGACGGACAGGAAGCTTTCTTT. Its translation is CASSYDGQEAFF. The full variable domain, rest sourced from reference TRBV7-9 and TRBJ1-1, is DTGVSQNPRHKITKRGQNVTFRCDPISEHNRLYWYRQTLGQGPEFLTYFQNEAQLEKSRLLSDRFSAERPKGSFSTLEIQRTEQGDSAMYLCASSYDGQEAFFGQGTRLTVV.

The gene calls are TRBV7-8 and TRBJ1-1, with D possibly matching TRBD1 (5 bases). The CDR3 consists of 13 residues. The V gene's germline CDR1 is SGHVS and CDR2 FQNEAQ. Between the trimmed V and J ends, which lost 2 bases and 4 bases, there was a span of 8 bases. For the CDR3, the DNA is TGTGCCAGCAGCTTAACCGGGGGCACTGAAGCTTTCTTT. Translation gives CASSLTGGTEAFF. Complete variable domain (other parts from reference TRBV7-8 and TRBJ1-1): GAGVSQSPRYKVAKRGQDVALRCDPISGHVSLFWYQQALGQGPEFLTYFQNEAQLDKSGLPSDRFFAERPEGSVSTLKIQRTQQEDSAVYLCASSLTGGTEAFFGQGTRLTVV.

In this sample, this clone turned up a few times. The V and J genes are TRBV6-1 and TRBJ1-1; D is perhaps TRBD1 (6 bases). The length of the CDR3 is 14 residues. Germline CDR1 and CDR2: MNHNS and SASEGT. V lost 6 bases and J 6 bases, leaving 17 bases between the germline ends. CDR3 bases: TGTGCCAGCAGCCCCACAGGGATGATAGCTGAAGCTTTCTTT. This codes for CASSPTGMIAEAFF.

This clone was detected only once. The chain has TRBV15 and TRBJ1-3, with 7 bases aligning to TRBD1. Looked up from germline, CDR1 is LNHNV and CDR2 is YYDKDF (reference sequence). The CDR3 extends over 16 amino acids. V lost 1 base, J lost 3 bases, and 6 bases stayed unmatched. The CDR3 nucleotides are TGTGCCACCAGCAGAGTCAAGGGGGCCAATGGAAACACCATATATTTT. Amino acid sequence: CATSRVKGANGNTIYF.

DNA of the CDR3: TGTGCCAGCAGCCATAGCGGGGGGGCAAAGACCCAGTACTTC. Residues: CASSHSGGAKTQYF. The gene calls are TRBV5-8 and TRBJ2-5; 11 positions match TRBD2. This CDR3 contains 14 residues. Per germline, CDR1 SGHTS and CDR2 YDEGEE. V gave up 4 bases and J gave up 6 bases; unmatched junction bases: 5.